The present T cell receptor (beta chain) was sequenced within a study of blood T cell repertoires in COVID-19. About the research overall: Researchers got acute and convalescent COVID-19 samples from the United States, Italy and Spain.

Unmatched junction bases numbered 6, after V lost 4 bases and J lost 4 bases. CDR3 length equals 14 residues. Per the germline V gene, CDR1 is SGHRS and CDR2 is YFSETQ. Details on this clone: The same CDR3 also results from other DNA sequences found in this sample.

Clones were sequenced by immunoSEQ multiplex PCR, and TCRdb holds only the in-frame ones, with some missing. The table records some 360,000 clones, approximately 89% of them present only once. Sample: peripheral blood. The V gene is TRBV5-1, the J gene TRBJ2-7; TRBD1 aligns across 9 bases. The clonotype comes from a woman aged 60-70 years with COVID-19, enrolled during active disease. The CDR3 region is CASSLGQGIYEQYF. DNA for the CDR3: TGCGCCAGCAGCCTAGGACAGGGGATTTACGAGCAGTACTTC.